The 27 T cell receptor beta chains presented below share a single source sample, sequenced in a study of T cells in Graves' hyperthyroidism and ophthalmopathy. RNA transcripts provided the source from which TCR beta CDR3 regions were amplified. The primer set for the first-round RT-PCR of the TCR CDR3 was HTBI. One entry per CDR3 protein, called by TCRdb with MiXCR from the multiplex PCR reads. Of more than 500,000 distinct CDR3 sequences listed, 35% to 50% are singletons. The specimen was peripheral blood or thyroid tissue (not recorded which). These receptors came from an adult woman with Graves' disease, either hyperthyroidism or ophthalmopathy (not recorded which).

This clonotype was recorded at least ten times. This chain links TRBV14 with TRBJ1-6, with 8 bases identical to TRBD1. Germline V CDR1 and CDR2: SGHDN, FVKESK. The CDR3 consists of 16 residues. V was clipped by 1 base and J by 11 bases; unmatched bases: 10. The CDR3 reads CASSQAGGGSRAPLHF. The CDR3, as DNA: TGTGCCAGCAGCCAAGCAGGGGGCGGATCGAGAGCACCCCTCCACTTT.

The V gene is TRBV19, the J gene TRBJ1-1; 10 bases map to TRBD1. Germline loops: CDR1 LNHDA, CDR2 SQIVND (reference sequence). The CDR3 runs 10 residues. With V trimmed by 10 bases and J by 13 bases, 6 bases remained unmatched. The CDR3, as DNA: TGTGCCACCCGACAGGGGGCCGGTTTCTTT. This translates into CATRQGAGFF.

The gene calls are TRBV12-3 or TRBV12-4 and TRBJ1-4, with no clear D. This CDR3 is built from 13 residues. Trimming took off 6 bases at V and 6 bases at J, with 11 bases between the two ends. CDR3 in amino acids: CASSPARDEKLFF. In nucleotides, the CDR3 is TGTGCCAGCAGCCCCGCTCGGGATGAAAAACTGTTTTTT.

The table lists this clonotype with a count of one. V and J are TRBV7-9 and TRBJ1-4; D unresolved. The CDR3 length is 16 residues. Between the trimmed V and J ends, which lost 5 bases and 0 bases, there was a span of 13 bases. Germline CDR1 is SEHNR and CDR2 is FQNEAQ (reference sequence). Here the CDR3 DNA reads TGTGCCAGCAGCCCCGGGTCGACTGCAACTAATGAAAAACTGTTTTTT. It is translated as CASSPGSTATNEKLFF.

The V gene is TRBV29-1, the J gene TRBJ1-2; the D gene is possibly TRBD1 (6 bases). Germline V lookup: CDR1 SQVTM, CDR2 ANQGSEA. V lost 1 base to trimming and J lost 14 bases, with 11 bases between them. This CDR3 region has 10 residues. CDR3 coding DNA: TGCAGCGTTGAAGGGGCAGGGGAGACCTTC. Protein: CSVEGAGETF. Full variable domain (outside the CDR3, taken from reference TRBV29-1 and TRBJ1-2): SAVISQKPSRDICQRGTSLTIQCQVDSQVTMMFWYRQQPGQSLTLIATANQGSEATYESGFVIDKFPISRPNLTFSTLTVSNMSPEDSSIYLCSVEGAGETFGSGTRLTVV.

V gene TRBV7-9 combines with J gene TRBJ1-2, with D unclear. CDR3 length: 16 residues. Trimming pared 5 bases from V and 6 bases from J, leaving 22 bases between. Per germline, CDR1 SEHNR and CDR2 FQNEAQ (reference sequence). The chain's CDR3 is CASSVRRVTVEHGYTF. In DNA form, the CDR3 reads TGTGCCAGCAGCGTTCGTCGGGTCACGGTCGAGCATGGCTACACCTTC.

This sequence joins TRBV11-2 and TRBJ2-7; possible D gene TRBD1, 6 bases. The CDR3 extends over 14 amino acids. Germline lookup yields CDR1 SGHAT and CDR2 FQNNGV. CDR3 region: CARPARTESYEQYF. In nucleotides, the CDR3 is TGTGCTAGACCGGCCAGGACAGAGTCCTACGAGCAGTACTTC. Based on the CDR3 plus reference TRBV11-2 and TRBJ2-7, the full variable domain is EAGVAQSPRYKIIEKRQSVAFWCNPISGHATLYWYQQILGQGPKLLIQFQNNGVVDDSQLPKDRFSAERLKGVDSTLKIQPAKLEDSAVYLCARPARTESYEQYFGPGTRLTVT.

This clonotype was found many times. V gene TRBV9 combines with J gene TRBJ2-5; 11 bases are a match to TRBD2. With 3 bases clipped from V and 4 bases from J, the junction kept 2 bases outside the gene matches. Germline CDR1 and CDR2: SGDLS and YYNGEE. The CDR3 spans 14 residues. The CDR3 coding sequence is TGTGCCAGCAGCGCCGGACTAGCGGGAGAGACCCAGTACTTC. It encodes CASSAGLAGETQYF.

The V gene is TRBV20-1, the J gene TRBJ2-5, with D unresolved. The V gene lost 5 bases and the J gene lost 3 bases, with 13 bases spanning the gap. Germline V lookup: CDR1 DFQATT, CDR2 SNEGSKA (reference sequence). This CDR3 is 13 amino acids long. CDR3 DNA sequence: TGCAGTGCTCGTCTACCAAGGGAAGAGACCCAGTACTTC. Translated, it gives CSARLPREETQYF.

V and J are TRBV5-5 and TRBJ1-2, with 10 nucleotides matching TRBD1. J gave up 2 bases and V 4 bases, and 8 bases lay outside the gene matches. There are 16 residues in the CDR3. Per germline, CDR1 SGHKS and CDR2 YYEKEE (reference sequence). The CDR3 sequence: CASSRTSGQGNYGYTF. CDR3 DNA sequence: TGTGCCAGCAGCCGGACGTCGGGACAGGGGAACTATGGCTACACCTTC. Full variable domain (rest looked up from reference TRBV5-5 and TRBJ1-2): DAGVTQSPTHLIKTRGQQVTLRCSPISGHKSVSWYQQVLGQGPQFIFQYYEKEERGRGNFPDRFSARQFPNYSSELNVNALLLGDSALYLCASSRTSGQGNYGYTFGSGTRLTVV.

This clonotype has only a few counts. The CDR3 bases are TGTGCCAGCAGTTGGACAGCCGCCAATCAGCCCCAGCATTTT. Its translation: CASSWTAANQPQHF. This sequence joins TRBV6-1 and TRBJ1-5, with a weak D call TRBD1 (6 bases). This CDR3 region has 14 residues. Trimming stripped 5 bases from V and 3 bases from J, with 11 bases between. Germline V gene sequence: CDR1 MNHNS, CDR2 SASEGT.

V usage is TRBV5-1 and J usage is TRBJ1-4; 8 bases fit TRBD1. CDR3 size: 14 residues. Trimming cost V 3 bases and J 8 bases; bases outside gene matches: 6. Germline V CDR1 and CDR2: SGHRS, YFSETQ. The CDR3 bases are TGCGCCAGCAGCTATGGACAGGGACGAGAAAAACTGTTTTTT. Translating gives CASSYGQGREKLFF.

As concerns this clonotype: Because it lacks the conserved phenylalanine or tryptophan at the end, this CDR3 is likely a read error. The rearrangement joins TRBV3-1 to TRBJ1-1; D is unclear. This CDR3 is 14 amino acids long. The V end was cut by 0 bases, the J end by 0 bases, with 5 bases between. The germline gives CDR1 LGHDT, CDR2 YNNKEL (reference sequence). CDR3 nucleotides: TGTGCCAGCAGCCAAGATCCGGTGAACACTGAAGCTTTCCTT. It is translated as CASSQDPVNTEAFL.

This clonotype appeared many times. The gene calls are TRBV20-1 and TRBJ2-5; the match to TRBD2 covers 9 bases. This CDR3 spans 14 amino acids. Per the germline V gene, CDR1 is DFQATT and CDR2 is SNEGSKA (reference sequence). The CDR3 loop reads CICSGGGVGETQYF. Written as DNA, the CDR3 is TGCATTTGTAGCGGGGGCGGGGTTGGGGAGACCCAGTACTTC.

Comments on this clonotype: A read error is likely, as this CDR3 ends without the conserved phenylalanine or tryptophan. The DNA is left out, because the CDR3 cannot be placed on it with certainty; the CDR3 is given as TCRdb lists it. CDR3 residues: CASSLVAR. V and J are TRBV7-2 and TRBJ2-5; the table's TRBD2 call for D was not verified on the DNA. The CDR3 length is 8 residues, termini included. Germline values: CDR1 SGHTA, CDR2 FQGNSA.

The V gene is TRBV6-5, the J gene TRBJ2-5; D is uncertain. Germline CDR1 reads MNHEY; CDR2 reads SVGAGI. V lost 2 bases and J 5 bases, leaving 9 bases between the germline ends. This CDR3 has 13 amino acids. The CDR3 DNA sequence: TGTGCCAGCAGTTACATGGGAATCGAGACCCAGTACTTC. Its translation: CASSYMGIETQYF.

The rearrangement uses TRBV4-3 and TRBJ1-1, with D possibly matching TRBD1 (6 bases). Trimming left V 8 bases short and J 5 bases short, with 9 bases between. This CDR3 is 11 amino acids long. The germline gives CDR1 LGHNA, CDR2 YSLEER. The CDR3 here is CASEQGTEAFF. CDR3 sequence (DNA): TGCGCCAGCGAACAGGGTACTGAAGCTTTCTTT.

As to this clonotype: A junction end diverges from the germline sequence, so it may reflect a read error. The genes are TRBV7-3 and TRBJ1-2; D possibly corresponds to TRBD1 (5 bases). Germline V gene data show CDR1 as SGHTA and CDR2 as FQGTGA. This CDR3 has 15 amino acids. CDR3 bases: TGCGCCAGCAGTCCTAGCGCTGCCGGGGACGATGGCTACACCTTC. Its translation: CASSPSAAGDDGYTF.

The chain has TRBV10-2 and TRBJ2-7; D perhaps matches TRBD1 (5 bases). Trimming shortened V by 5 bases and J by 3 bases, and 11 bases separated the two germline ends. This CDR3 comprises 13 residues. The germline CDR1 and CDR2 sequences are WSHSY and SAAADI. CDR3 region: CASSSRQFYEQYF. CDR3 DNA sequence: TGCGCCAGCAGTTCCAGACAGTTCTACGAGCAGTACTTC.

This chain connects TRBV7-2 to TRBJ1-2, with no clear D. The length of the CDR3 is 13 residues. CDR1 SGHTA and CDR2 FQGNSA come from the germline V gene. V was pared by 2 bases and J by 2 bases, with 6 bases between. The CDR3 is CASSLYGNYGYTF. DNA for the CDR3: TGTGCCAGCAGCTTATATGGAAACTATGGCTACACCTTC. Combining the CDR3 with reference TRBV7-2 and TRBJ1-2 gives the whole variable domain GAGVSQSPSNKVTEKGKDVELRCDPISGHTALYWYRQSLGQGLEFLIYFQGNSAPDKSGLPSDRFSAERTGGSVSTLTIQRTQQEDSAVYLCASSLYGNYGYTFGSGTRLTVV.

This clonotype was observed once. A much larger clone sits a single nucleotide away, making a read error possible. This chain connects TRBV10-3 to TRBJ1-5, with D unresolved. The length of the CDR3 is 13 residues. With 5 bases removed from V and 3 bases from J, the gap between germline ends came to 8 bases. Germline V gene lookup returns CDR1 ENHRY and CDR2 SYGVKD. The CDR3 DNA follows: TGTGCCATCAGTCACAATGACAATCAGCCCCAGCATTTT. This sequence encodes CAISHNDNQPQHF.

The chain couples TRBV29-1 to TRBJ1-1; D gene uncertain. Germline V CDR1 and CDR2: SQVTM, ANQGSEA. V was clipped by 3 bases and J by 3 bases, with 11 bases between them. The CDR3 is 13 amino acids. The CDR3 region is CSVEEARDTEAFF. As DNA, the CDR3 is TGCAGCGTTGAGGAGGCGCGAGACACTGAAGCTTTCTTT.

This clonotype has a handful of counts. The V and J genes are TRBV7-9 and TRBJ2-6, with no clear D. This CDR3 has 18 amino acids. The germline V gene has CDR1 SEHNR and CDR2 FQNEAQ (reference sequence). V lost 5 bases to trimming and J lost 0 bases, with 17 bases between them. Here the CDR3 DNA reads TGTGCCAGCAGCCAAACAAGTGGAGACTCCTCTGGGGCCAACGTCCTGACTTTC. This gives the protein CASSQTSGDSSGANVLTF. Full variable domain (missing parts from reference TRBV7-9 and TRBJ2-6): DTGVSQNPRHKITKRGQNVTFRCDPISEHNRLYWYRQTLGQGPEFLTYFQNEAQLEKSRLLSDRFSAERPKGSFSTLEIQRTEQGDSAMYLCASSQTSGDSSGANVLTFGAGSRLTVL.

The chain carries TRBV10-2 and TRBJ2-5; D possibly matches TRBD1 or TRBD2 (5 bases each). The CDR3 is 14 residues long. V lost 3 bases, J lost 5 bases, and 13 bases lay in between. CDR1 and CDR2 (germline): WSHSY, SAAADI. The CDR3 nucleotides are TGCGCCAGCAGTGACTCGGGAAAGGGGGAGACCCAGTACTTC. Translating it yields CASSDSGKGETQYF.

The chain uses TRBV6-1 and TRBJ1-5, with 8 bases fitting TRBD1. V lost 6 bases and J lost 5; bases outside the gene matches: 6. The germline gives CDR1 MNHNS, CDR2 SASEGT. There are 14 residues in the CDR3. Here the CDR3 DNA reads TGTGCCAGCAGACCAGGACAGGGACATCAGCCCCAGCATTTT. Translation gives CASRPGQGHQPQHF.

The V and J genes are TRBV18 and TRBJ2-2; D uncertain. Germline V gene lookup returns CDR1 KGHSH and CDR2 LQKENI. The CDR3 runs 13 residues. Trimming cost V 0 bases and J 4 bases, with 3 bases left between them. The CDR3 nucleotides are TGTGCCAGCTCACCACCGTCCACCGGGGAGCTGTTTTTT. This encodes CASSPPSTGELFF.

There are many counts of this clonotype. The chain carries TRBV19 and TRBJ1-5; D may be TRBD1 (6 bases). There are 13 residues in the CDR3. The V gene lost 9 bases and the J gene lost 3 bases, with 12 bases spanning the gap. Germline-derived CDR1 and CDR2 are LNHDA and SQIVND (reference sequence). DNA for the CDR3: TGTGCCAGCCACAGGGACCCCAATCAGCCCCAGCATTTT. Its translation is CASHRDPNQPQHF. Using reference TRBV19 and TRBJ1-5 for the parts outside the CDR3, the full variable domain is DGGITQSPKYLFRKEGQNVTLSCEQNLNHDAMYWYRQDPGQGLRLIYYSQIVNDFQKGDIAEGYSVSREKKESFPLTVTSAQKNPTAFYLCASHRDPNQPQHFGDGTRLSIL.